A single sample gave rise to the 14 T cell receptor beta chains below, sequenced in a study of T cell responses to AZD1222 COVID-19 vaccine. Sequencing used immunoSEQ multiplex PCR; TCRdb keeps in-frame clones, though not all of them. The sample consists of 100,000 or so clones, about 87% of them appearing once. The material sequenced was peripheral blood, taken on day 0 of AZD1222 vaccination. The receptors come from an adult in good health.

This chain links TRBV6-5 with TRBJ2-7; TRBD1 matches 12 bases. The CDR3 runs 14 residues. Germline V gene sequence: CDR1 MNHEY, CDR2 SVGAGI. Trimming cost V 7 bases and J 6 bases; bases outside gene matches: 7. Written as DNA, the CDR3 is TGTGCCAGCACCGGGGACAGGGGGCTCGGCGAGCAGTACTTC. Protein: CASTGDRGLGEQYF.

V usage is TRBV19 and J usage is TRBJ1-4; D ambiguous. Trimming left V 4 bases short and J 7 bases short, with 4 bases between. Germline CDR1 and CDR2: LNHDA and SQIVND (reference sequence). The CDR3 extends over 11 amino acids. The chain's CDR3 is CASSTPEKLFF. Here the CDR3 DNA reads TGTGCCAGTAGTACTCCTGAAAAACTGTTTTTT.

This clone was detected only once. The CDR3 nucleotides are TGTGCCAGTAGACCCTCAGGGGGTGGTCGACCCCAGCATTTT. Translation gives CASRPSGGGRPQHF. The rearrangement links TRBV19 to TRBJ1-5; 7 bases line up with TRBD1. CDR1 LNHDA and CDR2 SQIVND come from the germline V gene (reference sequence). The CDR3 loop spans 14 amino acids. With 6 bases clipped from V and 10 bases from J, the junction kept 12 bases outside the gene matches.

This rearrangement joins TRBV30 to TRBJ1-4, with D perhaps matching TRBD1 (6 bases). V was shortened by 0 bases and J by 0 bases, with 20 bases between the two germline ends. The CDR3 runs to 19 residues. Germline V lookup: CDR1 GTSNPN, CDR2 SVGIG (reference sequence). The CDR3 protein is CAWSVGGGFPPTTNEKLFF. CDR3 bases: TGTGCCTGGAGTGTAGGGGGTGGCTTCCCCCCCACAACTAATGAAAAACTGTTTTTT.

This clone was recorded once. The chain employs TRBV18 and TRBJ2-1; 9 bases map to TRBD2. This CDR3 contains 12 residues. The trim removed 5 bases at V and 10 bases at J, leaving 3 bases unmatched. Germline loops: CDR1 KGHSH, CDR2 LQKENI. The CDR3 coding sequence is TGTGCCAGCTCATTTCTAGCGGGAGAGCAGTTCTTC. Residues: CASSFLAGEQFF.

The chain couples TRBV28 to TRBJ2-6; a weak D match, TRBD2 (5 bases). CDR3 length: 15 residues. Per germline, CDR1 MDHEN and CDR2 SYDVKM. Trimming pared 10 bases from V and 0 bases from J, leaving 13 bases between. CDR3 sequence: CATQRIFSGANVLTF. The CDR3 DNA reads TGTGCCACCCAGCGGATCTTCTCTGGGGCCAACGTCCTGACTTTC.

As for this clone: This specimen includes other DNA sequences encoding the same CDR3. The chain couples TRBV11-2 to TRBJ2-7, with 10 bases aligning to TRBD1. CDR3 length: 16 residues. Germline CDR1 reads SGHAT; CDR2 reads FQNNGV. V shed 0 bases and J 3 bases; nucleotides not matched to a gene: 5. Written as DNA, the CDR3 is TGTGCCAGCAGCTTAGATCTCCGGACAGGGGGCTACGAGCAGTACTTC. As protein: CASSLDLRTGGYEQYF.

As regards this clone: The same CDR3 arises from other DNA sequences in this sample as well. This sequence joins TRBV7-2 and TRBJ1-1; D gene unclear. Germline V gene sequence: CDR1 SGHTA, CDR2 FQGNSA. V was shortened by 4 bases and J by 2 bases, with 8 bases between the two germline ends. The CDR3 has 13 residues. DNA for the CDR3: TGTGCCAGCAGCTCCGACCGAAACACTGAAGCTTTCTTT. Translating it yields CASSSDRNTEAFF.

J is TRBJ2-4 and V is TRBV28, with 8 bases aligning to TRBD1. Germline CDR1 MDHEN, CDR2 SYDVKM. The V segment lost 3 bases and the J segment 6 bases; nucleotides outside the gene matches: 4. This CDR3 spans 14 amino acids. The CDR3 DNA sequence: TGTGCCAGCAGTTTCTTCGGACAGGGAAACATTCAGTACTTC. Translated: CASSFFGQGNIQYF.

CDR3 amino acids: CASSEGTAGAPRTQYF. CDR3 DNA: TGTGCCAGCAGTGAAGGGACGGCAGGGGCGCCACGGACCCAGTACTTC. This sequence joins TRBV6-1 and TRBJ2-5, with D maybe TRBD1 (6 bases). The germline V gene has CDR1 MNHNS and CDR2 SASEGT. The V end lost 1 base, the J end lost 7 bases, and 19 bases lay between the germline ends. CDR3 length: 16 amino acids.

The V and J genes are TRBV5-8 and TRBJ1-2, with 8 bases that match TRBD1. Germline V gene data show CDR1 as SGHTS and CDR2 as YDEGEE. CDR3 length: 14 amino acids. V was pared by 4 bases and J by 2 bases, with 4 bases of the junction left unmatched. CDR3 sequence (DNA): TGTGCCAGCAGCCCGGGACAGGAGAACTATGGCTACACCTTC. Its protein is CASSPGQENYGYTF.

For the CDR3, the DNA is TGTGCCAGCAGTCCAACCCTCCGGAACAGGGTCAGCTCCTACGAGCAGTACTTC. This encodes CASSPTLRNRVSSYEQYF. V gene TRBV6-6 combines with J gene TRBJ2-7; D might be TRBD1 (6 bases). Trimming took 5 bases from V and 0 from J, leaving 23 bases between them. The CDR3 spans 18 residues. Germline-derived CDR1 and CDR2 are MNHNY and SVGAGI (reference sequence).

This rearrangement joins TRBV10-3 to TRBJ1-5; D gene uncertain. This CDR3 has 14 residues. V gave up 3 bases and J gave up 0 bases, with 6 bases separating them. Germline loops: CDR1 ENHRY, CDR2 SYGVKD. The CDR3 DNA reads TGTGCCATCAGTGATAGGGATAGCAATCAGCCCCAGCATTTT. Translation: CAISDRDSNQPQHF.

The chain combines TRBV18 with TRBJ1-5, with D possibly matching TRBD1 (5 bases). CDR1 and CDR2 (germline): KGHSH, LQKENI. Trimming removed 6 bases from V and 2 bases from J, with 11 bases in between. The CDR3 contains 14 residues. The DNA for the CDR3 is TGTGCCAGCTCTCAGGGATTTGGCAATCAGCCCCAGCATTTT. This sequence encodes CASSQGFGNQPQHF.